Detailed here is one TCR beta chain. Its target is not known. This record comes from a study of shared clonotypes between healthy human individuals. The germline V gene has CDR1 KGHSH and CDR2 LQKENI. The CDR3 is 16 residues long. Losses at the gene ends were 5 bases for V and 4 bases for J; bases not matched to a gene: 9. Study-level findings and limits: Compared with clonotypes that all four donors shared, non-shared clonotypes had lower generation probabilities. Researchers sampled blood only, noting tissue repertoires likely differ.

The authors distributed each subset's genomic DNA evenly over several immunoSEQ plates. Profiling relied on immunoSEQ multiplex PCR, and the TCRdb table lists in-frame clones only, not all of them. The table has roughly 500,000 clones, around 96% seen once. V and J are TRBV18 and TRBJ2-5, with 11 bases lining up with TRBD2. Material for sequencing was naive CD4+ T cells sorted from blood. Subset: CD45RA+ positively selected. The origin of this receptor is a woman in her 30s in good health. CDR3 in DNA: TGTGCCAGCTCATTCACTAGCGGGAGATTTGGAGAGACCCAGTACTTC. This translates into CASSFTSGRFGETQYF.